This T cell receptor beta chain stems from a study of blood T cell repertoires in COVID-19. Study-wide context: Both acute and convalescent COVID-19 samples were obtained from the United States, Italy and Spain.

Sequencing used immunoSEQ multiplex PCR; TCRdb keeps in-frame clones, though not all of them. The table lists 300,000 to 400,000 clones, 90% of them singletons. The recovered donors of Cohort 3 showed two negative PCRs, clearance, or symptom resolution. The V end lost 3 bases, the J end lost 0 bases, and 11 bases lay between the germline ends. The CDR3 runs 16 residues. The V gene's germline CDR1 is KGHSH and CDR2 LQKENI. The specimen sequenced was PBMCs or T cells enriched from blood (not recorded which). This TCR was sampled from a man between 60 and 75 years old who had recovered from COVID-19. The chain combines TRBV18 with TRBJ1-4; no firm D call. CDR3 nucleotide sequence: TGTGCCAGCTCACCGAAGCAAGATGCAACTAATGAAAAACTGTTTTTT. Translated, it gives CASSPKQDATNEKLFF.